The T cell receptor beta chain described here comes from a study of cytomegalovirus exposure and HLA in healthy donors. Regarding the study as a whole: Among CMV-associated TCR beta chains, most appeared HLA-restricted in a later analysis.

To note about this clone: Its antigen is not known.

V lost 4 bases, J lost 6 bases, and 13 bases lay in between. Per the germline V gene, CDR1 is SQVTM and CDR2 is ANQGSEA. CDR3 length: 12 residues. PCR amplification relied on 60 Vbeta primers (plus 13 Jbeta primers). Repertoires were generated with immunoSEQ multiplex PCR, while TCRdb's copy carries only in-frame clones and drops some. The listing records around 200,000 clones. The V and J genes are TRBV29-1 and TRBJ2-7; D remains unclear. The sample was PBMCs. The receptor was isolated from a woman younger than 45 in good health and CMV-seropositive. The CDR3 sequence is CSVARPKSEQYF. The CDR3 DNA follows: TGCAGCGTTGCCAGGCCAAAGAGCGAGCAGTACTTC.